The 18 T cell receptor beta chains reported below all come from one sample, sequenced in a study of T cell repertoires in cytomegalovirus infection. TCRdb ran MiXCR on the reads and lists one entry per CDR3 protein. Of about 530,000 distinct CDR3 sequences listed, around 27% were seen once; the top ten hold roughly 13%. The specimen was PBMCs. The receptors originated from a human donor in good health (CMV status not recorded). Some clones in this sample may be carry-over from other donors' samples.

The CDR3 DNA sequence: TGCAGCGCTCGATTCGGCGGGTCCTACGAGCAGTACTTC. Its protein is CSARFGGSYEQYF. This chain joins TRBV29-1 and TRBJ2-7; weak D call: TRBD2 (5 bases). There are 13 residues in the CDR3. Trimming shortened V by 7 bases and J by 1 base, and 14 bases separated the two germline ends. Germline CDR1 SQVTM, CDR2 ANQGSEA.

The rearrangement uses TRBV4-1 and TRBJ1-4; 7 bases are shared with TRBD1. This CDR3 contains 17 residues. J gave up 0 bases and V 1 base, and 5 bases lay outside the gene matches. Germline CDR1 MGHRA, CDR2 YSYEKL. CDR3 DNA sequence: TGCGCCAGCAGCCAAGGGGGGACAGTTGCAACTAATGAAAAACTGTTTTTT. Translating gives CASSQGGTVATNEKLFF.

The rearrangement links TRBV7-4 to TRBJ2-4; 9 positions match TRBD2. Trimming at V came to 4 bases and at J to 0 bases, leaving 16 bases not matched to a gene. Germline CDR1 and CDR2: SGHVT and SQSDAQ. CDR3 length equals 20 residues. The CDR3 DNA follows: TGTGCCAGCAGCTCCAGCCAAGGAGCGGGAGGAAATTTAGCCAAAAACATTCAGTACTTC. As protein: CASSSSQGAGGNLAKNIQYF.

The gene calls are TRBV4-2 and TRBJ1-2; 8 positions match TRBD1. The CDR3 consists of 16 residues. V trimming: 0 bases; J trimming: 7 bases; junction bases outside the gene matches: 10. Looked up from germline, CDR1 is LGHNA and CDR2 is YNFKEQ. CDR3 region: CASSQDVSGTGFGYTF. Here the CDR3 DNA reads TGTGCCAGCAGCCAAGATGTTTCCGGGACAGGCTTTGGCTACACCTTC.

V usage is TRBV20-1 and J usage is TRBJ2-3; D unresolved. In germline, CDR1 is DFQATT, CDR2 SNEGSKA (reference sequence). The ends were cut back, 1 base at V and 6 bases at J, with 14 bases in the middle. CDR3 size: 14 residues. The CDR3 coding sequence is TGCAGTGCTAGAGCGGCCTTAGGGCTCGATACGCAGTATTTT. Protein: CSARAALGLDTQYF.

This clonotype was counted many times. The CDR3 loop reads CASSLRPGGELFF. CDR3 in DNA: TGTGCCAGCAGCTTACGACCTGGCGGGGAGCTGTTTTTT. V and J are TRBV7-2 and TRBJ2-2; D not certain. Looked up from germline, CDR1 is SGHTA and CDR2 is FQGNSA. The CDR3 is 13 residues long. V was pared by 2 bases and J by 7 bases, with 8 bases between.

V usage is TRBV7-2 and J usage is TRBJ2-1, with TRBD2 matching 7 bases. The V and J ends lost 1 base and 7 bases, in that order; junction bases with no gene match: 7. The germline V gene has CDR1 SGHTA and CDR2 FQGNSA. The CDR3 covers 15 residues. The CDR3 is CASSLVASGFNEQFF. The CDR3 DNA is TGTGCCAGCAGCTTAGTGGCTAGCGGCTTTAATGAGCAGTTCTTC.

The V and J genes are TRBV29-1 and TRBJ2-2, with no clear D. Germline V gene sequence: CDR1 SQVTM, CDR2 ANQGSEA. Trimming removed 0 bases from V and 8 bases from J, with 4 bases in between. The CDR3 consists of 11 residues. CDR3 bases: TGCAGCGTTGAAGATTTGGGGGAGCTGTTTTTT. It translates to CSVEDLGELFF.

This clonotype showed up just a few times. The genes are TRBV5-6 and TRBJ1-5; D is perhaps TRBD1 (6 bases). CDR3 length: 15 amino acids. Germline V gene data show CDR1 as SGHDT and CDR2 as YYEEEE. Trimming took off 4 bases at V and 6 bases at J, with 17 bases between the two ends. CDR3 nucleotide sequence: TGTGCCAGCAGCCCAGCCGGGGGGCCGGTTCAGCCCCAGCATTTT. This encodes CASSPAGGPVQPQHF.

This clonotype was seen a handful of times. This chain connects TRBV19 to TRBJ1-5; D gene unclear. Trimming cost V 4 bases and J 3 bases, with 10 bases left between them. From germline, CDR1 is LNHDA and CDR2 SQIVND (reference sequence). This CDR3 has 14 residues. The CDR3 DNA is TGTGCCAGTAGTAGCCGGGCCTTCAATCAGCCCCAGCATTTT. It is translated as CASSSRAFNQPQHF.

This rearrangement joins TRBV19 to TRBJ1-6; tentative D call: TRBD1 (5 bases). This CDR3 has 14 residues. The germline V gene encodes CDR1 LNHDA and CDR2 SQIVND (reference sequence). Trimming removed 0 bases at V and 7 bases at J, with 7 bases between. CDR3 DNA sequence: TGTGCCAGTAGTATAGAGAGACAGAATTCACCCCTCCACTTT. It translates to CASSIERQNSPLHF.

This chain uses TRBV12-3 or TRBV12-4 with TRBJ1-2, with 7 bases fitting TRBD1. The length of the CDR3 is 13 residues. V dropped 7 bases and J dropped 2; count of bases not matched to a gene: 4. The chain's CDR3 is CASTQTGNYGYTF. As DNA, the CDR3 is TGTGCCAGCACCCAGACAGGGAACTATGGCTACACCTTC.

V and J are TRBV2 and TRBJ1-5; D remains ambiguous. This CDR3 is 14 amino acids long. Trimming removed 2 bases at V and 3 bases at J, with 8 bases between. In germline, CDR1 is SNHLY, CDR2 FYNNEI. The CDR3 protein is CASSERSDNQPQHF. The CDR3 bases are TGTGCCAGCAGTGAACGCAGCGACAATCAGCCCCAGCATTTT.

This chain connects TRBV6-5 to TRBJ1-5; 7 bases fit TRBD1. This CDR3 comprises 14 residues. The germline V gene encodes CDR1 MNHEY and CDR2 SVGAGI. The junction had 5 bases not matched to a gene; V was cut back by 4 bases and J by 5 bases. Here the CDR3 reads CASSSRDRDQPQHF. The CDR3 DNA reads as TGTGCCAGCAGTTCCCGGGACAGAGATCAGCCCCAGCATTTT.

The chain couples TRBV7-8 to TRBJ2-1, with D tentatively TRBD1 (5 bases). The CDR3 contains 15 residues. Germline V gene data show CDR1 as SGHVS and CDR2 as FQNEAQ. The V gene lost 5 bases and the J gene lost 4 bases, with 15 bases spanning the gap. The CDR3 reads CASSPDTNPYNEQFF. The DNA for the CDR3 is TGTGCCAGCAGCCCGGACACCAATCCTTACAATGAGCAGTTCTTC.

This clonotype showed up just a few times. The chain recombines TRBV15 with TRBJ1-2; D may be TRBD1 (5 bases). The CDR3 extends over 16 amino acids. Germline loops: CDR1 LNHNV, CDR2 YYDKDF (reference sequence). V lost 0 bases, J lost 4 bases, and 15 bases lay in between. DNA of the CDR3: TGTGCCACCAGCAGAGATAATACAGGATCTCCCTATGGCTACACCTTC. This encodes CATSRDNTGSPYGYTF.

The CDR3 here is CASSINGANVLTF. For the CDR3, the DNA is TGTGCCAGCAGTATAAATGGGGCCAACGTCCTGACTTTC. V gene TRBV7-2 combines with J gene TRBJ2-6; unclear D gene. CDR3 size: 13 residues. CDR1 SGHTA and CDR2 FQGNSA come from the germline V gene. V was trimmed by 6 bases and J by 3 bases, leaving 6 bases between them.

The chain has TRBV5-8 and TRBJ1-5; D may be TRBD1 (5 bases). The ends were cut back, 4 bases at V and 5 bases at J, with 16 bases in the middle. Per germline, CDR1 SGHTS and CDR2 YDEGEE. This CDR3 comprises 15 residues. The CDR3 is CASSRKGVGDQPQHF. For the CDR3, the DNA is TGTGCCAGCAGCCGAAAAGGGGTGGGGGATCAGCCCCAGCATTTT.